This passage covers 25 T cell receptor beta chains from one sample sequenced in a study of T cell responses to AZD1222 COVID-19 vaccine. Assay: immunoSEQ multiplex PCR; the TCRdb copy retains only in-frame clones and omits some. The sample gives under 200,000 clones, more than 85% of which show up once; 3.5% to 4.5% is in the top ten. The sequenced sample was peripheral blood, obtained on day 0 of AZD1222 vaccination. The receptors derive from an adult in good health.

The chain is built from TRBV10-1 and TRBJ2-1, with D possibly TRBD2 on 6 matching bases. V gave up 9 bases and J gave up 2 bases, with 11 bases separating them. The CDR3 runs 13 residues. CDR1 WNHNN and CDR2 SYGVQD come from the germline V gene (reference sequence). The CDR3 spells CASSGLTYNEQFF. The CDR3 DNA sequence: TGCGCCAGTTCGGGACTGACCTACAATGAGCAGTTCTTC.

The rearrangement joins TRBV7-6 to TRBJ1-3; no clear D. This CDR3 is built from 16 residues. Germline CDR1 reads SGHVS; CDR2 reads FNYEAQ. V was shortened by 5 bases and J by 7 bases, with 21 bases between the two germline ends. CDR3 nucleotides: TGTGCCAGCAGCCCTCAAGTTCAGGCAGTCTGGAACACCATATATTTT. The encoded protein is CASSPQVQAVWNTIYF. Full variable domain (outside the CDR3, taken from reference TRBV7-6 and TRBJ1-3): GAGVSQSPRYKVTKRGQDVALRCDPISGHVSLYWYRQALGQGPEFLTYFNYEAQQDKSGLPNDRFSAERPEGSISTLTIQRTEQRDSAMYRCASSPQVQAVWNTIYFGEGSWLTVV.

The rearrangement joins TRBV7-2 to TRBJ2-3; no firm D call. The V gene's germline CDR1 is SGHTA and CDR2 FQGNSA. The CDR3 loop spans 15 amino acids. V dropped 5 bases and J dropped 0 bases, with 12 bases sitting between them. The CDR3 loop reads CASSTRHRSTDTQYF. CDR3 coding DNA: TGTGCCAGCAGCACAAGACATCGAAGCACAGATACGCAGTATTTT. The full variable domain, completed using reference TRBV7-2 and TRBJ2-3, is GAGVSQSPSNKVTEKGKDVELRCDPISGHTALYWYRQSLGQGLEFLIYFQGNSAPDKSGLPSDRFSAERTGGSVSTLTIQRTQQEDSAVYLCASSTRHRSTDTQYFGPGTRLTVL.

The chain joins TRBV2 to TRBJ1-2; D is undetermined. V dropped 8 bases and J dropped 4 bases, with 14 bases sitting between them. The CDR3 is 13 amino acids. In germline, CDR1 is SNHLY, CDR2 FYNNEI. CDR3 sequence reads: CASSWGEAYGYTF. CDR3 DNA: TGTGCCAGCTCCTGGGGAGAGGCCTATGGCTACACCTTC.

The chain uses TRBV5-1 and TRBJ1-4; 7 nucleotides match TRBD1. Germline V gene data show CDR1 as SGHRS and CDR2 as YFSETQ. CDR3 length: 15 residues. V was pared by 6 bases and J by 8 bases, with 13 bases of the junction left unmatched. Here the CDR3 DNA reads TGCGCCAGCACCTCTCAGGGGGGAGTCGAGGAAAAACTGTTTTTT. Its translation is CASTSQGGVEEKLFF.

CDR3 DNA: TGCGCCAGCAGTGATAGCCGTCCACGAGATACGCAGTATTTT. This gives the protein CASSDSRPRDTQYF. The genes are TRBV10-1 and TRBJ2-3; unclear D gene. V was cut by 3 bases and J by 5 bases, with 12 bases left in between. The CDR3 sequence is 14 residues long. Per the germline V gene, CDR1 is WNHNN and CDR2 is SYGVQD (reference sequence).

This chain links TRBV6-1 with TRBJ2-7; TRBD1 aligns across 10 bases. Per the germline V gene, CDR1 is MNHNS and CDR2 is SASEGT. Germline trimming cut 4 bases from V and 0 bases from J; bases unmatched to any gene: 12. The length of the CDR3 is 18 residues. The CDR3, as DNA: TGTGCCAGCAGTGTAAGCCGGGACAGGGGTCTTACCTCCTACGAGCAGTACTTC. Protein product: CASSVSRDRGLTSYEQYF.

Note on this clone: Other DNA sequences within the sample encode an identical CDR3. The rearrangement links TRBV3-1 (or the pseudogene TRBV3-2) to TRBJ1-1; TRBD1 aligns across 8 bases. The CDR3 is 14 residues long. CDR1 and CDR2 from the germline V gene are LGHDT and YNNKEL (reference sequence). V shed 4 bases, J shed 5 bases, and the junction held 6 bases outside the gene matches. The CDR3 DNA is TGTGCCAGCAGCCCCGCAGGGGGCGTAACTGAAGCTTTCTTT. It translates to CASSPAGGVTEAFF.

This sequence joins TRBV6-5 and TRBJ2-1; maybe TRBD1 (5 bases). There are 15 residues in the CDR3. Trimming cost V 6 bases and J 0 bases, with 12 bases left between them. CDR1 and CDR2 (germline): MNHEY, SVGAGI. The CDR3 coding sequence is TGTGCCAGCAGACGACGACAGAGCTCCTACAATGAGCAGTTCTTC. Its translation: CASRRRQSSYNEQFF.

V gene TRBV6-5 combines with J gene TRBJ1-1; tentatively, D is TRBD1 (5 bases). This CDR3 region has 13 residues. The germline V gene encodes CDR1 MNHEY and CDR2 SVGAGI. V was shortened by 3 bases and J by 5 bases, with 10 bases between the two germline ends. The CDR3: CASSYGGRTEAFF. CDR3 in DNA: TGTGCCAGCAGTTATGGGGGAAGGACTGAAGCTTTCTTT.

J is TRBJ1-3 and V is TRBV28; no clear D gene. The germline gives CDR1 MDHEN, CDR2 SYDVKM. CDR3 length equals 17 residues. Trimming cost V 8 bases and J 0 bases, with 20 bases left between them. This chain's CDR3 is CASLSWKEASSGNTIYF. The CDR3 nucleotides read TGTGCCAGCCTATCTTGGAAAGAGGCGAGCTCTGGAAACACCATATATTTT.

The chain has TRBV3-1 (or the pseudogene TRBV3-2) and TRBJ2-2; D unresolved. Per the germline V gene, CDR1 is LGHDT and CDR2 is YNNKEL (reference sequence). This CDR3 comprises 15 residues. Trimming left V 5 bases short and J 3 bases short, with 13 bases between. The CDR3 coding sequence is TGTGCCAGCAGCTACTCTTCAGGTTACACCGGGGAGCTGTTTTTT. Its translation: CASSYSSGYTGELFF.

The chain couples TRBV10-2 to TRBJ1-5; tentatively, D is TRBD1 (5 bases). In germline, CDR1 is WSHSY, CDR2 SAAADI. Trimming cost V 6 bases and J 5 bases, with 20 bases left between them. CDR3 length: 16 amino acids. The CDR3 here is CASRAYSGGKDQPQHF. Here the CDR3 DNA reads TGCGCCAGCAGGGCCTACTCGGGGGGGAAGGATCAGCCCCAGCATTTT.

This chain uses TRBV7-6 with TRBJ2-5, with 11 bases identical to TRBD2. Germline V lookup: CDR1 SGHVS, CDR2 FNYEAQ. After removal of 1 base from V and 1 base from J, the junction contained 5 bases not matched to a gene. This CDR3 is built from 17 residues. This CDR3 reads CASSLGLTSGVQETQYF. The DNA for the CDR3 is TGTGCCAGCAGCTTAGGCTTGACTAGCGGGGTCCAAGAGACCCAGTACTTC.

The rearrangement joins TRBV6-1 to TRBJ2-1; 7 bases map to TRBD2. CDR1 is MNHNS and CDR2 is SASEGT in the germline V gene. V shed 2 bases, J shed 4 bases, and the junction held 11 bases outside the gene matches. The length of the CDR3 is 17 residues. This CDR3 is CASSESHFGGVYNEQFF. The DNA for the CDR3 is TGTGCCAGCAGTGAATCCCATTTTGGGGGGGTTTACAATGAGCAGTTCTTC.

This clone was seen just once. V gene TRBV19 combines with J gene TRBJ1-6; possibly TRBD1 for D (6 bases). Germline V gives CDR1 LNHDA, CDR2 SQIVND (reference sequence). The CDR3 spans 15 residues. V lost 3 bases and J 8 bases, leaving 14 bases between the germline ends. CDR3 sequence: CASSIGPGADSPLHF. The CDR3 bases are TGTGCCAGTAGTATTGGCCCAGGGGCGGATTCACCCCTCCACTTT.

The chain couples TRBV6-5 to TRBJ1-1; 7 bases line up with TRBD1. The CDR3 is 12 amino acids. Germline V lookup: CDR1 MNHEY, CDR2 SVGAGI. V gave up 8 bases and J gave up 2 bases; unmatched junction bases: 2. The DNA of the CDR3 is TGTGCCAGCCGGGACAGTAACACTGAAGCTTTCTTT. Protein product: CASRDSNTEAFF.

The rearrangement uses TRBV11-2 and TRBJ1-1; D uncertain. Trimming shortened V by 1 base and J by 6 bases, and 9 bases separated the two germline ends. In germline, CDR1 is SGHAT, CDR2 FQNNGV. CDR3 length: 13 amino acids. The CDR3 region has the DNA TGTGCCAGCAGCTTAGGGACGGGCGCTGAAGCTTTCTTT. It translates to CASSLGTGAEAFF.

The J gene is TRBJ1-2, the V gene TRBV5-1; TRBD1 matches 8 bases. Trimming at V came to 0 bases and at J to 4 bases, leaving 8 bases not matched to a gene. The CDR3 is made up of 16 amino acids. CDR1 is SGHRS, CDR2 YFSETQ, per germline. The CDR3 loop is CASSLVSGGGSYGYTF. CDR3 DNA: TGCGCCAGCAGCTTGGTATCAGGGGGCGGGAGCTATGGCTACACCTTC. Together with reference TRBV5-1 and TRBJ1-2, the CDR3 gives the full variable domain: KAGVTQTPRYLIKTRGQQVTLSCSPISGHRSVSWYQQTPGQGLQFLFEYFSETQRNKGNFPGRFSGRQFSNSRSEMNVSTLELGDSALYLCASSLVSGGGSYGYTFGSGTRLTVV.

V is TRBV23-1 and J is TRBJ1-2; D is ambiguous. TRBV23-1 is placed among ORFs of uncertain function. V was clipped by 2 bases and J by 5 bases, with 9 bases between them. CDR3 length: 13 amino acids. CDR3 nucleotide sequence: TGCGCCAGCAGTCAAGGTCGACGGTATGGCTACACCTTC. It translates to CASSQGRRYGYTF.

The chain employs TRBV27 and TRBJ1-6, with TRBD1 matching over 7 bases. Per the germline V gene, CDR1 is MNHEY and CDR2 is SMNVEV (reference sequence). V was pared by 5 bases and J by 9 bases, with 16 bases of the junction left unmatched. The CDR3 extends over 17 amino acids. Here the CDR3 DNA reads TGTGCCAGCAGTCCAAGACAGGGTATAGGAGTGGGTTCACCCCTCCACTTT. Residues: CASSPRQGIGVGSPLHF.

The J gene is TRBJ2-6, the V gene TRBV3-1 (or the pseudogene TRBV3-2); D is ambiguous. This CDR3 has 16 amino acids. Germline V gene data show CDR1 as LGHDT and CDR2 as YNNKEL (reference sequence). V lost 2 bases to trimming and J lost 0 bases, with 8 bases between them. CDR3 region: CASSQTSSSGANVLTF. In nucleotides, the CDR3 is TGTGCCAGCAGCCAAACGTCTTCCTCTGGGGCCAACGTCCTGACTTTC.

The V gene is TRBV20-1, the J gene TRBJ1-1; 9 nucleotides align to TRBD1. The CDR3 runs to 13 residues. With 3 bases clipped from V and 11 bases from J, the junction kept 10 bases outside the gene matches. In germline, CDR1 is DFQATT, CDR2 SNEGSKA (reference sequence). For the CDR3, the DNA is TGCAGTGCTAGTGAGACCGGGACAGGGTGGGCTTTCTTT. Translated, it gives CSASETGTGWAFF.

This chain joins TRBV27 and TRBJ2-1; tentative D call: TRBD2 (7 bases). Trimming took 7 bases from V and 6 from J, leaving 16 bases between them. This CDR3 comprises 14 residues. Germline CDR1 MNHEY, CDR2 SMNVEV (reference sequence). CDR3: CASTHGGPVNEQFF. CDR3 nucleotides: TGTGCCAGCACCCACGGGGGGCCGGTCAATGAGCAGTTCTTC.

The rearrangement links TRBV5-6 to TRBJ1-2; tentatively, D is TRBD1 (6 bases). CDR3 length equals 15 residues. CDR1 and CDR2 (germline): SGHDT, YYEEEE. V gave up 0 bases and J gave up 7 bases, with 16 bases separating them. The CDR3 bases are TGTGCCAGCAGCTTGGCCCCCTCAGGGGACGGTGGCTACACCTTC. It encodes CASSLAPSGDGGYTF.